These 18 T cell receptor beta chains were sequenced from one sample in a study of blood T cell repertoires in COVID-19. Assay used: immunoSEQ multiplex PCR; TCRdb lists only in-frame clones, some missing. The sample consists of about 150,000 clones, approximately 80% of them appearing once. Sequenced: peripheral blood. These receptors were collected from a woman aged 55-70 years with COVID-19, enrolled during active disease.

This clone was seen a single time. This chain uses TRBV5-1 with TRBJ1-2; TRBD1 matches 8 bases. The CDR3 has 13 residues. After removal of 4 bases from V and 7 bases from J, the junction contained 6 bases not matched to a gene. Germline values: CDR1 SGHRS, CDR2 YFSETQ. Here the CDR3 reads CASSTTGVGGYTF. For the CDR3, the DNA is TGCGCCAGCAGCACGACAGGGGTTGGTGGCTACACCTTC.

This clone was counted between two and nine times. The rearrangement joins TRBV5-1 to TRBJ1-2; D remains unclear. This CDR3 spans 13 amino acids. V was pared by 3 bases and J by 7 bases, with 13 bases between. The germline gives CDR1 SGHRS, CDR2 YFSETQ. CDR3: CASSSDNFPGYTF. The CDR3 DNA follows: TGCGCCAGCAGCTCAGACAACTTCCCTGGCTACACCTTC.

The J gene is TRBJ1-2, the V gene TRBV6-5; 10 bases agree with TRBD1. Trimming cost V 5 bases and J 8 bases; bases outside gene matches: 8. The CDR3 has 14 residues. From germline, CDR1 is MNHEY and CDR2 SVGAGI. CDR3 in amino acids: CASSTNDRGLGYTF. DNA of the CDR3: TGTGCCAGCAGTACCAACGACAGGGGGCTCGGCTACACCTTC.

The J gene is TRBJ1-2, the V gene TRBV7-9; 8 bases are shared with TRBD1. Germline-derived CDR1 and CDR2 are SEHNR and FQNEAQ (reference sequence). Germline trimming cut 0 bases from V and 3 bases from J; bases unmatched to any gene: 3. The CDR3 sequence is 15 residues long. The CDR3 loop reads CASSLASGGDYGYTF. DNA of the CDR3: TGTGCCAGCAGCTTAGCTTCAGGGGGCGACTATGGCTACACCTTC. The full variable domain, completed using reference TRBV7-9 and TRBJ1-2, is DTGVSQNPRHKITKRGQNVTFRCDPISEHNRLYWYRQTLGQGPEFLTYFQNEAQLEKSRLLSDRFSAERPKGSFSTLEIQRTEQGDSAMYLCASSLASGGDYGYTFGSGTRLTVV.

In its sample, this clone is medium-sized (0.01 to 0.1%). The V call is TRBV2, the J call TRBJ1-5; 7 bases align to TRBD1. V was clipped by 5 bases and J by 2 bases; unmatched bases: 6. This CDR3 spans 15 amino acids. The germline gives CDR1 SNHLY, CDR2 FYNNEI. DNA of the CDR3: TGTGCCAGCAGTTTGACAGGGTTGGGCAATCAGCCCCAGCATTTT. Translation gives CASSLTGLGNQPQHF.

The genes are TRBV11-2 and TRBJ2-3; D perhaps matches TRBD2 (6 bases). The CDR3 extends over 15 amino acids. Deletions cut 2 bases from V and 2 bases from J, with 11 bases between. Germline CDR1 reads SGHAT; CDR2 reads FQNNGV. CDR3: CASSLWGDSTDTQYF. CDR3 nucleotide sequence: TGTGCCAGCAGCTTATGGGGGGACTCCACAGATACGCAGTATTTT.

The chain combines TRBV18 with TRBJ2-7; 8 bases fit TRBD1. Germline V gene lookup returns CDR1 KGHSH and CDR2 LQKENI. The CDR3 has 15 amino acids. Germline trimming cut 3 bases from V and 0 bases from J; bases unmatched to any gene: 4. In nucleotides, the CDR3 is TGTGCCAGCTCACCTCGGACAGGGAGCTCCTACGAGCAGTACGTC. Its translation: CASSPRTGSSYEQYV.

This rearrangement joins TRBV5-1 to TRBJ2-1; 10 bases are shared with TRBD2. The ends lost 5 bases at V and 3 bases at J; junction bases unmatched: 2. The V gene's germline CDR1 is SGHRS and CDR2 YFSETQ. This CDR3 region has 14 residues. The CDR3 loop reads CASRGTSVYNEQFF. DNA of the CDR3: TGCGCCAGCAGAGGGACTAGCGTCTACAATGAGCAGTTCTTC.

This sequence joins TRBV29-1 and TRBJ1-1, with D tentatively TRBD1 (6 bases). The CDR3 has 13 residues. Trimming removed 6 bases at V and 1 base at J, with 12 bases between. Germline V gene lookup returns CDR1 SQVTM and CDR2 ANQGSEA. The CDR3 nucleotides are TGCAGCGTATTACCACAGGGGAACACTGAAGCTTTCTTT. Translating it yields CSVLPQGNTEAFF.

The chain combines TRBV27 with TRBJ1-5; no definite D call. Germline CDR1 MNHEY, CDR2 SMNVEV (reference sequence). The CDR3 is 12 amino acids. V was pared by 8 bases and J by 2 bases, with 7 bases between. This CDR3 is CASRRGNQPQHF. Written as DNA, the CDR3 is TGTGCCAGCCGCCGGGGCAATCAGCCCCAGCATTTT.

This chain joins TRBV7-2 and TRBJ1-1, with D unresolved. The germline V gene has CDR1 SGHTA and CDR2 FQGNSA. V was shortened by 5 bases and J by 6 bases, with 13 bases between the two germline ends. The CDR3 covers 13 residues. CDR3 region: CASSPARVPEAFF. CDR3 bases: TGTGCCAGCAGCCCGGCCCGGGTTCCTGAAGCTTTCTTT.

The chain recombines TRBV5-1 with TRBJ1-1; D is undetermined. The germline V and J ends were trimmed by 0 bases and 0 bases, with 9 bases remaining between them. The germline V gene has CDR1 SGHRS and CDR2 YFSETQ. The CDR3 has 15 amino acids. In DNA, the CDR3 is TGCGCCAGCAGCTTGGTACCACAGATGAACACTGAAGCTTTCTTT. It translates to CASSLVPQMNTEAFF.

In nucleotides, the CDR3 is TGTGCCAGCTCACCACCGGGGCAGGGAGGGTACAGCAATCAGCCCCAGCATTTT. This codes for CASSPPGQGGYSNQPQHF. The chain joins TRBV18 to TRBJ1-5, with D perhaps TRBD1 (5 bases). The CDR3 has 18 amino acids. Looked up from germline, CDR1 is KGHSH and CDR2 is LQKENI. Trimming shortened V by 0 bases and J by 1 base, and 16 bases separated the two germline ends.

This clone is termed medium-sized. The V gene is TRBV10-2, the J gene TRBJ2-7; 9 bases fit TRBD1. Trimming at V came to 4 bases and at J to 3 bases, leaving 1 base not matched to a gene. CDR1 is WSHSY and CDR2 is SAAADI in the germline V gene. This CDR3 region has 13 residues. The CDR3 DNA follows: TGCGCCAGCAGTGGGACAGGGGACTACGAGCAGTACGTC. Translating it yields CASSGTGDYEQYV.

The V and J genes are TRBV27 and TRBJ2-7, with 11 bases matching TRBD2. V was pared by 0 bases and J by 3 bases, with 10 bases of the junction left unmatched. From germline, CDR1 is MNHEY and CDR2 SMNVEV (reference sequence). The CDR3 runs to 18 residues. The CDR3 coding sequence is TGTGCCAGCAGTTTATCTCCCAGAACTAGCGGGGGCCACTACGAGCAGTACGTC. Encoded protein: CASSLSPRTSGGHYEQYV.

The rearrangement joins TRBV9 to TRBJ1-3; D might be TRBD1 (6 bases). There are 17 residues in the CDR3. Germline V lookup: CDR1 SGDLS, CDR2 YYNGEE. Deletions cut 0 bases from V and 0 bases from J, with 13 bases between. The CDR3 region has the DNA TGTGCCAGCAGCGTAGGAGGGGGACGTAACTCTGGAAACACCATATATTTT. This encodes CASSVGGGRNSGNTIYF. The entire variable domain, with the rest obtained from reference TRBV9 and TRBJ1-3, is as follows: DSGVTQTPKHLITATGQRVTLRCSPRSGDLSVYWYQQSLDQGLQFLIQYYNGEERAKGNILERFSAQQFPDLHSELNLSSLELGDSALYFCASSVGGGRNSGNTIYFGEGSWLTVV.

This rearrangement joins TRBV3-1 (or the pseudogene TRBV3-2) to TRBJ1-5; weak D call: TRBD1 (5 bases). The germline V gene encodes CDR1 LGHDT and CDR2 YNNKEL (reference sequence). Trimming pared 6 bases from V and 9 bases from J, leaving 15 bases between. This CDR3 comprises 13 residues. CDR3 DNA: TGTGCCAGCAGTCAGTCGACAGAGGCGCCCCAGCATTTT. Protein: CASSQSTEAPQHF.

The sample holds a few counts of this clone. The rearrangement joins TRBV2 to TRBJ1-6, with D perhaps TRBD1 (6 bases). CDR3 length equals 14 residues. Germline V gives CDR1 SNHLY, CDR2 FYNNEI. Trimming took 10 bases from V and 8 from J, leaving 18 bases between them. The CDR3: CATQGGDRDSPLHF. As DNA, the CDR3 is TGTGCCACCCAAGGGGGTGATAGAGATTCACCCCTCCACTTT.